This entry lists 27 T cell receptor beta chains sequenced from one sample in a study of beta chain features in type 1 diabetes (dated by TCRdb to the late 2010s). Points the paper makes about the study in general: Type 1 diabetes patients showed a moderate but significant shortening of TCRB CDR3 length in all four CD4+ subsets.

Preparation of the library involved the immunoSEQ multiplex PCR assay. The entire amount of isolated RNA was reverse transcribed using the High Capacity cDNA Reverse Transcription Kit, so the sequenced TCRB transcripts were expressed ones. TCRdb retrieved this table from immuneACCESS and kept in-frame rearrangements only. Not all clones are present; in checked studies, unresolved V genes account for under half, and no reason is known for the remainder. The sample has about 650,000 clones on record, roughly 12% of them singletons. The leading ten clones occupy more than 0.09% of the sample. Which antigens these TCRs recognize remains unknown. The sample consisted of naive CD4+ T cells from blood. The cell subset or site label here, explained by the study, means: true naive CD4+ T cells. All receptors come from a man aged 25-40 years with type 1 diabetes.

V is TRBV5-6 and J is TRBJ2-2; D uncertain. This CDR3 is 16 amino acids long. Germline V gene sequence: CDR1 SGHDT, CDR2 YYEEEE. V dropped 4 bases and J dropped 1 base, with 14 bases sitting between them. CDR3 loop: CASSLPHGGNTGELFF. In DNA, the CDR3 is TGTGCCAGCAGCCTCCCTCACGGCGGGAACACCGGGGAGCTGTTTTTT. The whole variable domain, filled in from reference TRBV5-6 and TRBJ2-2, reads DAGVTQSPTHLIKTRGQQVTLRCSPKSGHDTVSWYQQALGQGPQFIFQYYEEEERQRGNFPDRFSGHQFPNYSSELNVNALLLGDSALYLCASSLPHGGNTGELFFGEGSRLTVL.

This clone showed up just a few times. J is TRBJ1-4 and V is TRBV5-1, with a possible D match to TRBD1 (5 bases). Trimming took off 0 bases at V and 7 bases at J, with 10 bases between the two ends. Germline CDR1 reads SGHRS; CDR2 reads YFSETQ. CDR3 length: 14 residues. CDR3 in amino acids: CASSLGGTREKLFF. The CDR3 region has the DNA TGCGCCAGCAGCTTGGGAGGGACCCGTGAAAAACTGTTTTTT.

In nucleotides, the CDR3 is TGTGCCAGCAGCTTGACAGGCGACACAGATACGCAGTATTTT. Translation gives CASSLTGDTDTQYF. The chain is built from TRBV5-5 and TRBJ2-3, with a possible D match to TRBD1 (5 bases). Germline V lookup: CDR1 SGHKS, CDR2 YYEKEE (reference sequence). Trimming pared 1 base from V and 2 bases from J, leaving 8 bases between. The CDR3 extends over 14 amino acids.

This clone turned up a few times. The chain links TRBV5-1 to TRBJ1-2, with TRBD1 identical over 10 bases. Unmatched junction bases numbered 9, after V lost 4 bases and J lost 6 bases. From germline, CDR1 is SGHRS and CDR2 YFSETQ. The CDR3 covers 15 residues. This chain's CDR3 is CASSISGTGEDGYTF. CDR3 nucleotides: TGCGCCAGCAGCATATCCGGGACAGGGGAAGATGGCTACACCTTC.

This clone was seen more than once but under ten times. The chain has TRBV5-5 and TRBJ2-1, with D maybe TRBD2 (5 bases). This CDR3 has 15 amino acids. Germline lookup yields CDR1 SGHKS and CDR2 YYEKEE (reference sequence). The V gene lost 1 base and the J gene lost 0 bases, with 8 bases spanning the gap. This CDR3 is CASSLTSLSYNEQFF. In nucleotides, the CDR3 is TGTGCCAGCAGCTTGACTAGTCTCTCCTACAATGAGCAGTTCTTC.

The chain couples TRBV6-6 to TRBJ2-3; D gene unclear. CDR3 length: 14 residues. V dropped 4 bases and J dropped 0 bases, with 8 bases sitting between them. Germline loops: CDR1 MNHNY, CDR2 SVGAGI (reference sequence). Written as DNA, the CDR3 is TGTGCCAGCAGTTTATTCGTAAGCACAGATACGCAGTATTTT. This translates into CASSLFVSTDTQYF.

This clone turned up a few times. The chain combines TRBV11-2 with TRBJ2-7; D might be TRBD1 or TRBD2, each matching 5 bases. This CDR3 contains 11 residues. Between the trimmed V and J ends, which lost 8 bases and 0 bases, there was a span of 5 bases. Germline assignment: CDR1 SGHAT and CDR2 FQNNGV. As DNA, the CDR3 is TGTGCCAGCGGGGGCTCCTACGAGCAGTACTTC. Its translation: CASGGSYEQYF.

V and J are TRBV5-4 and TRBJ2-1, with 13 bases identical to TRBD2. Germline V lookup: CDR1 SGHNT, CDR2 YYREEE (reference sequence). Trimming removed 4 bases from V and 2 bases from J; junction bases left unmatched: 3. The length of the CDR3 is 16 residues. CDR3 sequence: CASSRTSGGAYNEQFF. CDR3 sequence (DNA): TGTGCCAGCAGCCGTACTAGCGGGGGGGCCTACAATGAGCAGTTCTTC.

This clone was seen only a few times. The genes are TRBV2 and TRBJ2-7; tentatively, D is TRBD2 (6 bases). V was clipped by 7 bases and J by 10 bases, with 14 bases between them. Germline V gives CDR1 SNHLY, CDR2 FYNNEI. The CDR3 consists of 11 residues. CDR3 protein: CASTSSAGQYF. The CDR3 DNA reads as TGTGCCAGCACCAGTAGTGCGGGACAGTACTTC. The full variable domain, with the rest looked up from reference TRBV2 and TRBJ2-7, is EPEVTQTPSHQVTQMGQEVILRCVPISNHLYFYWYRQILGQKVEFLVSFYNNEISEKSEIFDDQFSVERPDGSNFTLKIRSTKLEDSAMYFCASTSSAGQYFGPGTRLTVT.

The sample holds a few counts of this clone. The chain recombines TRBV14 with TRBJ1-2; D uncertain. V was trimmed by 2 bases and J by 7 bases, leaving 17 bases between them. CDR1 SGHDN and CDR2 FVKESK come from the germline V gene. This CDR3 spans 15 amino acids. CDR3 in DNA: TGTGCCAGCAGCCAATCAATTGGGGTGATTGGTGGCTACACCTTC. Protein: CASSQSIGVIGGYTF.

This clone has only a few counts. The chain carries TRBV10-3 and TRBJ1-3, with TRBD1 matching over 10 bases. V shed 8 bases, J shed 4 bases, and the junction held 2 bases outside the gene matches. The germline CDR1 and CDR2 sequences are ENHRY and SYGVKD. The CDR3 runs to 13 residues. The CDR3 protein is CAIGTGVGNTIYF. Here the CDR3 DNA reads TGTGCCATCGGGACAGGGGTCGGAAACACCATATATTTT.

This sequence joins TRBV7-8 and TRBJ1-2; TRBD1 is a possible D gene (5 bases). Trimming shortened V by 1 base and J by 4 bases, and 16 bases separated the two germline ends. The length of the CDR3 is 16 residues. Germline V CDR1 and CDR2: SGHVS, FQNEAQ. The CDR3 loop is CASSLGSVGVAYGYTF. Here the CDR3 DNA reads TGTGCCAGCAGCTTAGGGTCTGTGGGGGTGGCCTATGGCTACACCTTC. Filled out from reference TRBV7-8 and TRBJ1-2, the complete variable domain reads GAGVSQSPRYKVAKRGQDVALRCDPISGHVSLFWYQQALGQGPEFLTYFQNEAQLDKSGLPSDRFFAERPEGSVSTLKIQRTQQEDSAVYLCASSLGSVGVAYGYTFGSGTRLTVV.

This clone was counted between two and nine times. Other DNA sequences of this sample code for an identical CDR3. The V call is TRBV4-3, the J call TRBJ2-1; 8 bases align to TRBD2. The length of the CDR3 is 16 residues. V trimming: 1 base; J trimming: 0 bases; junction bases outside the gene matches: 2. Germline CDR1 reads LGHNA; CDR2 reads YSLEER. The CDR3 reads CASSQVGGASYNEQFF. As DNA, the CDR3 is TGCGCCAGCAGCCAAGTCGGGGGGGCCTCCTACAATGAGCAGTTCTTC.

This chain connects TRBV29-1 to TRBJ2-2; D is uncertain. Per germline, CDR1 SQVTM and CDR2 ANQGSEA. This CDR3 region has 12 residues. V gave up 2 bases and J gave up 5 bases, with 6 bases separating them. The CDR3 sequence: CSVEKGTGELFF. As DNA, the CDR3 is TGCAGCGTTGAAAAGGGTACCGGGGAGCTGTTTTTT.

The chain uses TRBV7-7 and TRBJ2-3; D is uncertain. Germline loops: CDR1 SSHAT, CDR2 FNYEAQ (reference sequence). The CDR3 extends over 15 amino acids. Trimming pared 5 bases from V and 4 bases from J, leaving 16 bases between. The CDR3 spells CASSPLGIAPDTQYF. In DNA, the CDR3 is TGTGCCAGCAGCCCCCTGGGTATAGCACCAGATACGCAGTATTTT.

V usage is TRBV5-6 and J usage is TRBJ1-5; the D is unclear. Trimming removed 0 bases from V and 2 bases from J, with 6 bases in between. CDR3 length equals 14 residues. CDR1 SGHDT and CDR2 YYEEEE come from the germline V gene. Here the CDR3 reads CASSLALRNQPQHF. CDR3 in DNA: TGTGCCAGCAGCTTGGCACTGCGCAATCAGCCCCAGCATTTT.

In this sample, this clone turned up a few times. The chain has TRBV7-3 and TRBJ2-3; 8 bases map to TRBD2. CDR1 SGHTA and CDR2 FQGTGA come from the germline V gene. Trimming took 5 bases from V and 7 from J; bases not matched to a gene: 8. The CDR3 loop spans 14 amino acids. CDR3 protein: CASSLAGWRNTQYF. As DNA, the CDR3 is TGTGCCAGCAGCCTAGCGGGCTGGAGGAATACGCAGTATTTT. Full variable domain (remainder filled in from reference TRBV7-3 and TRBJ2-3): GAGVSQTPSNKVTEKGKYVELRCDPISGHTALYWYRQSLGQGPEFLIYFQGTGAADDSGLPNDRFFAVRPEGSVSTLKIQRTERGDSAVYLCASSLAGWRNTQYFGPGTRLTVL.

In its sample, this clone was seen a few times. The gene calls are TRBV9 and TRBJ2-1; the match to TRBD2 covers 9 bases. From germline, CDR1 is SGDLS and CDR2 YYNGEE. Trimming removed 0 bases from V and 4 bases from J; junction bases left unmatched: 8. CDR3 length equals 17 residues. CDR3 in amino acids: CASSVGTSGPTYNEQFF. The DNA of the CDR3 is TGTGCCAGCAGCGTAGGAACTAGCGGGCCGACGTACAATGAGCAGTTCTTC.

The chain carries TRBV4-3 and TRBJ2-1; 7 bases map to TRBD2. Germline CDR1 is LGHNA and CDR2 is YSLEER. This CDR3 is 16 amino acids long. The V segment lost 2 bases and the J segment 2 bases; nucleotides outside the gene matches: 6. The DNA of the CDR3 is TGCGCCAGCAGCCAACCGGGGAGGGGAACCTACAATGAGCAGTTCTTC. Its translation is CASSQPGRGTYNEQFF.

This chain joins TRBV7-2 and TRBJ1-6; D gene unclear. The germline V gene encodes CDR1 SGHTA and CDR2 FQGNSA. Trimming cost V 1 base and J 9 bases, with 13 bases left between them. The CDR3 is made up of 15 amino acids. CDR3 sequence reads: CASSLDGSLSSPLHF. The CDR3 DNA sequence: TGTGCCAGCAGCTTAGATGGCTCTCTATCTTCACCCCTCCACTTT.

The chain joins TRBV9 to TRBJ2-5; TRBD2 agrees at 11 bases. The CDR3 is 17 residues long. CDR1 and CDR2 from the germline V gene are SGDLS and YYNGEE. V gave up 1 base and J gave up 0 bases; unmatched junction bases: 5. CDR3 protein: CASSVQASGGYQETQYF. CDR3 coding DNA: TGTGCCAGCAGCGTACAGGCTAGCGGGGGGTACCAAGAGACCCAGTACTTC.

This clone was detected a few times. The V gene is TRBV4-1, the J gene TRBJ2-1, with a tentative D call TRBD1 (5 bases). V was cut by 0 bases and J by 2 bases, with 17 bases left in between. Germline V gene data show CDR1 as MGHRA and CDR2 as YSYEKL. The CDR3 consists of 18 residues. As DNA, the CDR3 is TGCGCCAGCAGCCAAGATAGACGGAGAGACAGCACCTACAATGAGCAGTTCTTC. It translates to CASSQDRRRDSTYNEQFF.

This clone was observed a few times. This CDR3 reads CASSSGLNTDTQYF. For the CDR3, the DNA is TGTGCCAGCAGCTCTGGACTGAACACAGATACGCAGTATTTT. This chain links TRBV5-4 with TRBJ2-3; the D gene is possibly TRBD2 (5 bases). With 3 bases removed from V and 2 bases from J, the gap between germline ends came to 10 bases. Germline CDR1 reads SGHNT; CDR2 reads YYREEE (reference sequence). This CDR3 is 14 amino acids long. Variable domain in full (rest from reference TRBV5-4 and TRBJ2-3): ETGVTQSPTHLIKTRGQQVTLRCSSQSGHNTVSWYQQALGQGPQFIFQYYREEENGRGNFPPRFSGLQFPNYSSELNVNALELDDSALYLCASSSGLNTDTQYFGPGTRLTVL.

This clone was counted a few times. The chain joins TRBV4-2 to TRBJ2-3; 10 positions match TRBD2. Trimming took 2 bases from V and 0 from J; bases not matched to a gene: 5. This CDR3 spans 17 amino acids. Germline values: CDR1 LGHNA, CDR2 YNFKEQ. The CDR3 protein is CASSQWLAGESTDTQYF. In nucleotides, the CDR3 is TGTGCCAGCAGCCAATGGCTAGCGGGAGAAAGCACAGATACGCAGTATTTT.

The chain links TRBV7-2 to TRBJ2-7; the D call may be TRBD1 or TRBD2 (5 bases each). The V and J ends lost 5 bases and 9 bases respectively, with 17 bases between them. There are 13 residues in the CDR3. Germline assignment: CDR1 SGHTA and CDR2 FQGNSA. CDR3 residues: CASSPRDRDGQYF. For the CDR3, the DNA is TGTGCCAGCAGCCCCCGGGACCGCGATGGGCAGTACTTC.

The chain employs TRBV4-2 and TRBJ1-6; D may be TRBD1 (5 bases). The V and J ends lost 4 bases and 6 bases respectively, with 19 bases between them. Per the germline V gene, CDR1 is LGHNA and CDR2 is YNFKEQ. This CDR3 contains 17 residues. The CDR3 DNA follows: TGTGCCAGCAGCCCCCAGGTGGGGGGACGGGTTAATTCACCCCTCCACTTT. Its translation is CASSPQVGGRVNSPLHF.

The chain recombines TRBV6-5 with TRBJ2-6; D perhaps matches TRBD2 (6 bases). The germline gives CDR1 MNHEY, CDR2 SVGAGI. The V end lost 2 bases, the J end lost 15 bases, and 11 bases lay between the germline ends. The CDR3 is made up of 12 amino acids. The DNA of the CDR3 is TGTGCCAGCAGTTACGGTCCGGGGGACCTGACTTTC. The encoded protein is CASSYGPGDLTF.